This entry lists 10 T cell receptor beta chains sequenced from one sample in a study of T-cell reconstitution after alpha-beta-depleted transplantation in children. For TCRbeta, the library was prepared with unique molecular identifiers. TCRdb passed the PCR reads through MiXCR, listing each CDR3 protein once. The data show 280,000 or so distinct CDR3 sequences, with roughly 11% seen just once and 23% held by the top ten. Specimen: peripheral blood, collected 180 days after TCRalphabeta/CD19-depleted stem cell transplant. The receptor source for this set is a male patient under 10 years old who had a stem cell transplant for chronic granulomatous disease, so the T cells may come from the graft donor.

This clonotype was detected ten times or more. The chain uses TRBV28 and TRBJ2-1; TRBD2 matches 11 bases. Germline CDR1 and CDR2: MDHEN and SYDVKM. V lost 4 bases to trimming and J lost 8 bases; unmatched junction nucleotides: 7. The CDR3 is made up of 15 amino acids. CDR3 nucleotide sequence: TGTGCCAGCAGTTCAATAGCGGGAGGGTTCTATGAGCAGTTCTTC. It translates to CASSSIAGGFYEQFF. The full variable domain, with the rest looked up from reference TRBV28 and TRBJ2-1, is DVKVTQSSRYLVKRTGEKVFLECVQDMDHENMFWYRQDPGLGLRLIYFSYDVKMKEKGDIPEGYSVSREKKERFSLILESASTNQTSMYLCASSSIAGGFYEQFFGPGTRLTVL.

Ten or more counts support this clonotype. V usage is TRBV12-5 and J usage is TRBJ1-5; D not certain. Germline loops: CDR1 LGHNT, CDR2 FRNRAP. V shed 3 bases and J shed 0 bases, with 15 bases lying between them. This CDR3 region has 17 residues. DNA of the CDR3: TGTGCTAGTGGTTTCCACAGCAGGCTTTATAGCAATCAGCCCCAGCATTTT. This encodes CASGFHSRLYSNQPQHF.

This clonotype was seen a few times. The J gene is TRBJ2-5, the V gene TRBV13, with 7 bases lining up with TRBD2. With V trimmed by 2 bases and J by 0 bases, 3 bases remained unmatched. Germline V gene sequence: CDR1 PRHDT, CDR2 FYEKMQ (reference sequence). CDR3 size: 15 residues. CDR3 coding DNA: TGTGCCAGCAGCTTAAAAGCGGGGAACCAAGAGACCCAGTACTTC. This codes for CASSLKAGNQETQYF.

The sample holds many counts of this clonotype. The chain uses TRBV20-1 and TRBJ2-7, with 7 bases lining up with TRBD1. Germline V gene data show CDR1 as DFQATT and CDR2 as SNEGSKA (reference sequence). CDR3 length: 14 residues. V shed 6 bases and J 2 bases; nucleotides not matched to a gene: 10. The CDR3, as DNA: TGCAGTGCAACTCCGGGACAGAGACCCTACGAGCAGTACTTC. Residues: CSATPGQRPYEQYF.

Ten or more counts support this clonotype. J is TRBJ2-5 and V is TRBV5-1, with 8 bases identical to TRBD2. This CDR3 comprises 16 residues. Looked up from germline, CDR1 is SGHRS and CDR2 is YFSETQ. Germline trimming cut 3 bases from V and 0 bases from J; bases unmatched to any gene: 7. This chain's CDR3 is CASSSTSGYYQETQYF. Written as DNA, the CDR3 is TGCGCCAGCAGCTCAACTAGCGGTTATTACCAAGAGACCCAGTACTTC.

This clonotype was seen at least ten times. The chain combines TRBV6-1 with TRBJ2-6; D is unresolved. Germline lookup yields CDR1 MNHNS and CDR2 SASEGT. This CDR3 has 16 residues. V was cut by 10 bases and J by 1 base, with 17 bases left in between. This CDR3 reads CATSLDGPSGANVLTF. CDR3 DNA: TGTGCCACCTCCCTGGACGGGCCGTCTGGGGCCAACGTCCTGACTTTC.

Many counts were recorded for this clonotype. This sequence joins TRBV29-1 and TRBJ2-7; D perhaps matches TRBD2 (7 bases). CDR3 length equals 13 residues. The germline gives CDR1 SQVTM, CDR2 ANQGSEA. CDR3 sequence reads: CSALGGGAYEQYF. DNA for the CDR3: TGCAGTGCCTTAGGCGGGGGCGCGTACGAGCAGTACTTC.

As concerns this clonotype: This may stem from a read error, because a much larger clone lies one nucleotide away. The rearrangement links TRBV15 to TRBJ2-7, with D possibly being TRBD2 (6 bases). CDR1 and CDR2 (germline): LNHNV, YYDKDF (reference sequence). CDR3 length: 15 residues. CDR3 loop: CASSRDPLATGEQYF. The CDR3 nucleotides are TGTGCCTCCAGCCGAGACCCCCTAGCGACGGGTGAGCAGTACTTC.

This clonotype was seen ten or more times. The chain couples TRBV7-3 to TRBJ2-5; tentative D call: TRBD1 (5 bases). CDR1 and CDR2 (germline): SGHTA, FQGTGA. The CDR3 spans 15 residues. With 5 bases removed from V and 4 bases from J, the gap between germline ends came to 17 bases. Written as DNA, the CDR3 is TGTGCCAGCAGCACCACCGGTGGGGCCGGAGAGACCCAGTACTTC. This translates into CASSTTGGAGETQYF.

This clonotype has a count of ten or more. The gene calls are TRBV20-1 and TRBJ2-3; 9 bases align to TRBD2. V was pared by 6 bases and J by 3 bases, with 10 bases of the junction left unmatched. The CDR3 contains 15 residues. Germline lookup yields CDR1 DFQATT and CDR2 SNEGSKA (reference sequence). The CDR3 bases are TGCAGTGCGAGAAGGACTAGCGTCGGAACAGATACGCAGTATTTT. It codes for CSARRTSVGTDTQYF.